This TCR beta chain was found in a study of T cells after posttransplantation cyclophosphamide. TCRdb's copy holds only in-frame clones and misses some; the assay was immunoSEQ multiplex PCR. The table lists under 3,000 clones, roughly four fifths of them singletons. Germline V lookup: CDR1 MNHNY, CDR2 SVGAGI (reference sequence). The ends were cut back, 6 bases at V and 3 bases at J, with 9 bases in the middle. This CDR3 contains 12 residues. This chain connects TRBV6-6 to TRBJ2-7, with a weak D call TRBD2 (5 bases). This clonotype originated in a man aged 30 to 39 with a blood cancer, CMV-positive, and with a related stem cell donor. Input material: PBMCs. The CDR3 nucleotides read TGTGCCAGCAGCCCCGGGGACTACGAGCAGTACTTC. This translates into CASSPGDYEQYF.